These T cell receptor beta chains were read from a single sample in a study of blood T cell repertoires in COVID-19. The data were produced by immunoSEQ multiplex PCR, yet TCRdb's version contains in-frame clones alone and is incomplete. This table holds tens of thousands of clones, around 91% found once. Sequenced input: peripheral blood. Receptors were obtained from a human donor in a cohort sampled during active COVID-19. Both conserved end residues are part of each CDR3. A D gene is named only where the DNA matches it firmly. Clone sizes are given selectively: once, few, many, or a class where the clone is expanded.

NA	TRBV4-2	TRBJ2-5	TRBD2	CASSPGLAGETQYF	TGTGCCAGCAGCCCGGGACTAGCGGGAGAGACCCAGTACTTC
NA	TRBV2	TRBJ2-5	TRBD2	CASSETAGVETQYF	TGTGCCAGCAGTGAAACGGCGGGAGTAGAGACCCAGTACTTC
NA	TRBV18	TRBJ1-6	NA	CASSPNPGTDSPLHF	TGTGCCAGCTCACCCAACCCGGGTACGGATTCACCCCTCCACTTT
NA	TRBV6-5	TRBJ1-2	NA	CASRWDWNYGYTF	TGTGCCAGCAGATGGGACTGGAACTATGGCTACACCTTC
NA	TRBV10-3	TRBJ2-7	TRBD2	CAISESAWGGGTSYEQYF	TGTGCCATCAGTGAGTCGGCCTGGGGCGGGGGTACTTCCTACGAGCAGTACTTC
NA	TRBV5-5	TRBJ2-7	NA	CASSLLAGSYEQYF	TGTGCCAGCAGCTTGTTGGCAGGTTCCTACGAGCAGTACTTC
NA	TRBV7-9	TRBJ2-3	NA	CASSPRAPRADTQYF	TGTGCCAGCAGCCCGAGGGCCCCGAGAGCAGATACGCAGTATTTT
NA	TRBV4-1	TRBJ2-7	TRBD1	CASSQGPGQGAYEQYF	TGCGCCAGCAGCCAAGGACCGGGACAGGGTGCATACGAGCAGTACTTC
NA	TRBV27	TRBJ2-5	NA	CASSSHLGGQETQYF	TGTGCCAGCAGTTCCCACCTTGGCGGACAAGAGACCCAGTACTTC
NA	TRBV19	TRBJ2-1	TRBD2	CASSIREGLPFF	TGTGCCAGTAGTATCCGGGAGGGCCTCCCGTTCTTC
NA	TRBV7-8	TRBJ2-6	NA	CASSPGGLSGANVLTF	TGTGCCAGCAGCCCCGGGGGACTCTCTGGGGCCAACGTCCTGACTTTC
few	TRBV28	TRBJ2-3	NA	CANQGANTDTQYF	TGTGCCAACCAAGGGGCGAACACAGATACGCAGTATTTT
NA	TRBV5-4	TRBJ1-2	NA	CASSSGFGNYGYTF	TGTGCCAGCAGCTCAGGGTTCGGGAACTATGGCTACACCTTC
NA	TRBV18	TRBJ2-6	NA	CASSGGQSGANVLTF	TGTGCCAGCTCGGGGGGACAGTCTGGGGCCAACGTCCTGACTTTC
NA	TRBV7-2	TRBJ2-5	NA	CASTYQAAGETQYF	TGTGCCAGCACCTATCAGGCGGCGGGGGAGACCCAGTACTTC
NA	TRBV19	TRBJ1-1	NA	CASSTRQEANTEAFF	TGTGCCAGTAGTACTCGGCAGGAAGCGAACACTGAAGCTTTCTTT
NA	TRBV2	TRBJ1-5	TRBD1	CASSERTGRQPQHF	TGTGCCAGCAGTGAAAGGACAGGGAGGCAGCCCCAGCATTTT
NA	TRBV6-5	TRBJ2-7	TRBD2	CASSWLTGGPYEQYF	TGTGCCAGCAGTTGGTTGACGGGGGGGCCCTACGAGCAGTACTTC
NA	TRBV7-9	TRBJ1-1	NA	CASSLVGRGPTEAFF	TGTGCCAGCAGCTTAGTAGGGAGGGGACCCACTGAAGCTTTCTTT
NA	TRBV4-3	TRBJ2-7	TRBD2	CASSPNGRGTGEQYF	TGCGCCAGCAGCCCGAACGGGCGGGGGACCGGCGAGCAGTACTTC
NA	TRBV7-9	TRBJ1-4	NA	CASSYFQGQKLFF	TGTGCCAGCAGCTACTTTCAGGGCCAAAAACTGTTTTTT
NA	TRBV7-8	TRBJ1-2	TRBD1	CASSRTGGAYGYTF	TGTGCCAGCAGCAGGACAGGGGGCGCCTATGGCTACACCTTC
NA	TRBV11-1	TRBJ1-1	NA	CASSPSGGTEAFF	TGTGCCAGCAGCCCGTCCGGCGGCACTGAAGCTTTCTTT
once	TRBV12-3/TRBV12-4	TRBJ2-4	NA	CASSPSAKNIQYF	TGTGCCAGCAGTCCGTCAGCCAAAAACATTCAGTACTTC
NA	TRBV20-1	TRBJ1-4	NA	CSASSLTGEKLFF	TGCAGTGCTAGTTCCCTAACAGGCGAAAAACTGTTTTTT
NA	TRBV5-1	TRBJ1-2	NA	CASSSTGSGGYTF	TGCGCCAGCAGCTCAACAGGGTCTGGTGGCTACACCTTC
NA	TRBV29-1	TRBJ1-2	TRBD1	CSVEDQGVLYGYTF	TGCAGCGTTGAAGATCAGGGGGTGTTATATGGCTACACCTTC
NA	TRBV19	TRBJ1-1	NA	CASSPQGVNTEAFF	TGTGCCAGTAGCCCACAGGGAGTGAACACTGAAGCTTTCTTT
NA	TRBV7-2	TRBJ2-1	NA	CASSLQTGDEQFF	TGTGCCAGCAGCTTGCAAACAGGAGATGAGCAGTTCTTC
NA	TRBV4-1	TRBJ2-3	NA	CASSQDPQGAKADTQYF	TGCGCCAGCAGCCAAGATCCGCAGGGCGCTAAGGCAGATACGCAGTATTTT
NA	TRBV6-6	TRBJ1-2	TRBD1	CATRDRGGGNYGYTF	TGTGCCACGAGGGACAGGGGAGGGGGCAACTATGGCTACACCTTC
NA	TRBV19	TRBJ2-2	NA	CASKFQGRTGELFF	TGTGCCAGTAAATTCCAGGGGCGCACCGGGGAGCTGTTTTTT
NA	TRBV7-2	TRBJ2-7	NA	CASSSAGGEQYF	TGTGCCAGCAGCTCCGCAGGCGGGGAGCAGTACTTC
NA	TRBV24-1	TRBJ1-2	NA	CATSLSSGYTF	TGTGCCACCAGCTTAAGTAGTGGCTACACCTTC
NA	TRBV28	TRBJ2-7	TRBD1	CASSFSPPAGGEQYF	TGTGCCAGCAGTTTCTCCCCCCCGGCAGGGGGCGAGCAGTACTTC
NA	TRBV5-1	TRBJ2-1	TRBD2	CASSLALAGVSEQFF	TGCGCCAGCAGCTTGGCCCTAGCGGGAGTGAGTGAGCAGTTCTTC